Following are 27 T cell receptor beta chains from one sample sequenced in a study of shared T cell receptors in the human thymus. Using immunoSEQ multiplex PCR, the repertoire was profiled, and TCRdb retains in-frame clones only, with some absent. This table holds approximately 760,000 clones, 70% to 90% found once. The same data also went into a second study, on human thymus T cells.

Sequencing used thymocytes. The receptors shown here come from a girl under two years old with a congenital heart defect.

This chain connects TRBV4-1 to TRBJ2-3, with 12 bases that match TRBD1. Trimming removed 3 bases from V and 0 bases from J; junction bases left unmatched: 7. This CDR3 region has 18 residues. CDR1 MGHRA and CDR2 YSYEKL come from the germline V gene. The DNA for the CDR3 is TGCGCCAGCAGCCAGGGACAGGGGGCTATCGGGAGCACAGATACGCAGTATTTT. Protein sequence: CASSQGQGAIGSTDTQYF.

Here the CDR3 reads CASSPGETQYF. In DNA form, the CDR3 reads TGTGCCAGCAGTCCCGGGGAGACCCAGTACTTC. The chain couples TRBV25-1 to TRBJ2-5; D is uncertain. V lost 5 bases to trimming and J lost 5 bases, with 6 bases between them. Germline V gene data show CDR1 as MGHDK and CDR2 as SYGVNS. This CDR3 region has 11 residues.

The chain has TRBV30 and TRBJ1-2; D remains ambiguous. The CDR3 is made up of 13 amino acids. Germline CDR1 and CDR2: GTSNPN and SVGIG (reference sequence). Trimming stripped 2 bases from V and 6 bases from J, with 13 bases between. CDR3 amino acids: CAWSQEGEDGYTF. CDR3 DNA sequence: TGTGCCTGGAGTCAAGAGGGCGAGGATGGCTACACCTTC.

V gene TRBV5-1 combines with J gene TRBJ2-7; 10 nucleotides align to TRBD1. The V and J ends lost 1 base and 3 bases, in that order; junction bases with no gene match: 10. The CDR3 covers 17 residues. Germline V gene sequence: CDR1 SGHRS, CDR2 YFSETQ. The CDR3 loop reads CASSLLSPGQGFYEQYF. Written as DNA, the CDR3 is TGCGCCAGCAGCTTGCTTTCTCCGGGACAGGGGTTCTACGAGCAGTACTTC.

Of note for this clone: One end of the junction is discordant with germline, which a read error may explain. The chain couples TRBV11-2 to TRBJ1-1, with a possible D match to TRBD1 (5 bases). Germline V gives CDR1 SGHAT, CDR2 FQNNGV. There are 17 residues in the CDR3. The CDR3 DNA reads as TGTGCCAGCAGCGTAGACAGCAACGTGGAGGAGGACACTGAAGCTTTCTTT. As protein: CASSVDSNVEEDTEAFF.

The CDR3 coding sequence is TGTGCTAGTGCCCCAGGGAGGGGGGAAATCAATAACTATGGCTACACCTTC. This translates into CASAPGRGEINNYGYTF. The V gene is TRBV12-5, the J gene TRBJ1-2, with a weak D call TRBD1 (6 bases). This CDR3 contains 17 residues. Trimming cost V 7 bases and J 1 base, with 22 bases left between them. Germline V gives CDR1 LGHNT, CDR2 FRNRAP.

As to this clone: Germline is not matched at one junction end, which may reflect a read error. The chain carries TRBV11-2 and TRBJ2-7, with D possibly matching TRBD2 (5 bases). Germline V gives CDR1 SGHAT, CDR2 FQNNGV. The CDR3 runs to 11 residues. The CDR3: CASSPAPPRDF. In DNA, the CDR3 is TGTGCCAGCAGCCCAGCACCGCCGAGGGACTTC.

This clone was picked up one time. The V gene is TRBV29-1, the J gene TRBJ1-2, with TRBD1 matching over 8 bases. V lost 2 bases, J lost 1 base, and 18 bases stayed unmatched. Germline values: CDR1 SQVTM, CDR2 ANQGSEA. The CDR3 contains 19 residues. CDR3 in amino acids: CSVEPRRPGGQLINYGYTF. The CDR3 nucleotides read TGCAGCGTTGAACCCCGGCGCCCAGGGGGCCAGCTGATTAACTATGGCTACACCTTC.

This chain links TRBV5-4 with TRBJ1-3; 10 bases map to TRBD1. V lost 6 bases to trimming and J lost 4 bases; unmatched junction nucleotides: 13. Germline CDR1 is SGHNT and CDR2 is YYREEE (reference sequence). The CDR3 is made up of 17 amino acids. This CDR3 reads CASTTYSRDRGGNTIYF. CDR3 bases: TGTGCCAGCACCACGTATTCTAGGGACAGGGGAGGAAACACCATATATTTT.

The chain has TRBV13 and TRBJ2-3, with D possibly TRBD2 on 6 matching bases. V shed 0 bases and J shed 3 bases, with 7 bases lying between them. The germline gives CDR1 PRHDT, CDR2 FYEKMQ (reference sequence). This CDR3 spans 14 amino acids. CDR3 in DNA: TGTGCCAGCAGCTTAGGTCGGGGGACAGATACGCAGTATTTT. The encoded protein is CASSLGRGTDTQYF.

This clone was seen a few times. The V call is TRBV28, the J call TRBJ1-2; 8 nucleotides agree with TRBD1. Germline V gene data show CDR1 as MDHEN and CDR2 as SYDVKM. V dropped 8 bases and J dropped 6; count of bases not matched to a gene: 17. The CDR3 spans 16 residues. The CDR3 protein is CASDWGRGRYVHGYTF. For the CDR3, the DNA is TGTGCCAGCGATTGGGGCAGGGGGCGTTATGTTCATGGCTACACCTTC.

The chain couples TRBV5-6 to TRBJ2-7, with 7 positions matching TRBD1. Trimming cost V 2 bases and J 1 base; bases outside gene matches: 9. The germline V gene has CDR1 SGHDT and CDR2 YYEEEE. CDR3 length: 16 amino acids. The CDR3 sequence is CASSFMTGLFSYEQYF. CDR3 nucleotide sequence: TGTGCCAGCAGCTTCATGACAGGGCTGTTTTCCTACGAGCAGTACTTC. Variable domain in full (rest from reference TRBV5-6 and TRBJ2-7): DAGVTQSPTHLIKTRGQQVTLRCSPKSGHDTVSWYQQALGQGPQFIFQYYEEEERQRGNFPDRFSGHQFPNYSSELNVNALLLGDSALYLCASSFMTGLFSYEQYFGPGTRLTVT.

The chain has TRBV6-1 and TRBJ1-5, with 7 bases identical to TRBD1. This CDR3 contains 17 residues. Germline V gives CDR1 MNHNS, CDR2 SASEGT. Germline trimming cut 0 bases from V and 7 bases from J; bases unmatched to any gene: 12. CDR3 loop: CASSEASGQVVFQPQHF. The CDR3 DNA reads TGTGCCAGCAGTGAAGCCTCAGGACAGGTAGTATTCCAGCCCCAGCATTTT.

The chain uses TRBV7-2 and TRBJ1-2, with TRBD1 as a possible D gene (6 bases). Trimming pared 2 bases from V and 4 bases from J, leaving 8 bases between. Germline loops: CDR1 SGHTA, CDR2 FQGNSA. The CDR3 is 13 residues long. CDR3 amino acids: CASSLLGGYGYTF. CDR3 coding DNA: TGTGCCAGCAGCTTATTAGGGGGCTATGGCTACACCTTC.

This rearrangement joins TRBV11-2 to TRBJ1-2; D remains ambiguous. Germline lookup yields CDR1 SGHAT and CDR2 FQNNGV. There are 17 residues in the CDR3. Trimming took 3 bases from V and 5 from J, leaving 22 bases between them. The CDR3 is CASSFRDDSYLVYGYTF. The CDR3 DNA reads TGTGCCAGCAGCTTTCGAGACGACTCCTATTTAGTGTATGGCTACACCTTC.

DNA for the CDR3: TGTGCCAGCAGCGCGTACACAGCTAACTATGGCTACACCTTC. Translation gives CASSAYTANYGYTF. The rearrangement links TRBV9 to TRBJ1-2; no reliable D call. V lost 3 bases and J 0 bases, leaving 9 bases between the germline ends. Germline assignment: CDR1 SGDLS and CDR2 YYNGEE. This CDR3 is 14 amino acids long. The full variable domain, rest sourced from reference TRBV9 and TRBJ1-2, is DSGVTQTPKHLITATGQRVTLRCSPRSGDLSVYWYQQSLDQGLQFLIQYYNGEERAKGNILERFSAQQFPDLHSELNLSSLELGDSALYFCASSAYTANYGYTFGSGTRLTVV.

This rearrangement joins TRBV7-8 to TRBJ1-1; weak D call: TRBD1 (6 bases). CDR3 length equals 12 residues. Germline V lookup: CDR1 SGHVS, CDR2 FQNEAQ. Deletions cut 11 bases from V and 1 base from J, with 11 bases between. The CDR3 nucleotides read TGTGCCCGATTACAGGGGAACACTGAAGCTTTCTTT. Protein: CARLQGNTEAFF.

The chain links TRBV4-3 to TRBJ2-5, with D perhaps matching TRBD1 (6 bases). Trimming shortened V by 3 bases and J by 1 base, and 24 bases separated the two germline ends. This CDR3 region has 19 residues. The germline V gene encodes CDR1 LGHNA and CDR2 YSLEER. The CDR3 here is CASSHGPHVGGQIQETQYF. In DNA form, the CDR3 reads TGCGCCAGCAGCCACGGACCACATGTTGGGGGACAAATCCAAGAGACCCAGTACTTC.

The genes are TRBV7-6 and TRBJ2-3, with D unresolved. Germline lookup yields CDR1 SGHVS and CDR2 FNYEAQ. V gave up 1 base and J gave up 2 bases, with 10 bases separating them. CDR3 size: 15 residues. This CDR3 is CASSLGLPVTDTQYF. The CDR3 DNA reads TGTGCCAGCAGCTTAGGCCTACCTGTCACAGATACGCAGTATTTT.

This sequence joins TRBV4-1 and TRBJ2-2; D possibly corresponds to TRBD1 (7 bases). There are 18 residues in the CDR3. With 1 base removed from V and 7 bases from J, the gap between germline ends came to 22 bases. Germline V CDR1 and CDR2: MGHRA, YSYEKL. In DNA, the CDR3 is TGCGCCAGCAGCCAAGTGGGCAGGAGGAGGGGGCAGGGCGGGGAGCTGTTTTTT. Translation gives CASSQVGRRRGQGGELFF.

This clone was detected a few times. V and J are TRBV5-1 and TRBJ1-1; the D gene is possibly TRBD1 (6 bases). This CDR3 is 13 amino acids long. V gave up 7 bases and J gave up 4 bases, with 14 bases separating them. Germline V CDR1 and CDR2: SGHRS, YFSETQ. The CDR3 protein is CASGGGAGTEAFF. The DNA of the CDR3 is TGCGCCAGCGGTGGGGGGGCTGGCACTGAAGCTTTCTTT.

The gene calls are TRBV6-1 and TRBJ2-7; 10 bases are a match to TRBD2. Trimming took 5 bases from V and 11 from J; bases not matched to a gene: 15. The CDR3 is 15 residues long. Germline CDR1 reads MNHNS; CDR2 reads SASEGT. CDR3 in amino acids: CASSSPAGGLRKEYF. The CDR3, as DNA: TGTGCCAGCAGTTCCCCAGCGGGGGGGCTTCGGAAGGAGTACTTC.

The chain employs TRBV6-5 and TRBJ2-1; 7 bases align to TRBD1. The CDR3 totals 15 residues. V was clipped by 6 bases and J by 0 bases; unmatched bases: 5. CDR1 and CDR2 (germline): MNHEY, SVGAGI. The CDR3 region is CASRRKGASYNEQFF. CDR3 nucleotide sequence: TGTGCCAGCAGACGAAAGGGGGCCTCCTACAATGAGCAGTTCTTC.

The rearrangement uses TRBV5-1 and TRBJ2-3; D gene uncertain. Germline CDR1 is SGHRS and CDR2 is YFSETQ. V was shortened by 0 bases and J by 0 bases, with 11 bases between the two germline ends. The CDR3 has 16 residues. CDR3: CASSLAMVTSTDTQYF. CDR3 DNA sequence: TGCGCCAGCAGCTTGGCTATGGTTACTAGCACAGATACGCAGTATTTT.

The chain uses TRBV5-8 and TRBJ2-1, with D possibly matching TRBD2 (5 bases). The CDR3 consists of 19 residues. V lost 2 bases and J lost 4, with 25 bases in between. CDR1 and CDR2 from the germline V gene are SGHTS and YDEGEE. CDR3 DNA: TGTGCCAGCAGCTTCCTTGTACTAGTGGGATTCCGGAGGTACAATGAGCAGTTCTTC. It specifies CASSFLVLVGFRRYNEQFF. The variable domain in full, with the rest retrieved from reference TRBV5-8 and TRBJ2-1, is EAGVTQSPTHLIKTRGQQATLRCSPISGHTSVYWYQQALGLGLQFLLWYDEGEERNRGNFPPRFSGRQFPNYSSELNVNALELEDSALYLCASSFLVLVGFRRYNEQFFGPGTRLTVL.

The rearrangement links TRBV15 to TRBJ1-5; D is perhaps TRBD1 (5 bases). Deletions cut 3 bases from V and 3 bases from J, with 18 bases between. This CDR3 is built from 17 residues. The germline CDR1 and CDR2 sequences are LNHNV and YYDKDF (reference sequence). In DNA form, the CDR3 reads TGTGCCACCAGCAGGCAGGGTGGTTTAGTTGACAATCAGCCCCAGCATTTT. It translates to CATSRQGGLVDNQPQHF.

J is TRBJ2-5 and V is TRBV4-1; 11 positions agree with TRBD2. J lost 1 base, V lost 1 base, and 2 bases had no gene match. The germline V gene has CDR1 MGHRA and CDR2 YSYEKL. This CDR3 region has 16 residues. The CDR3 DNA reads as TGCGCCAGCAGCCAAGGACTAGCGGGGCTCCAAGAGACCCAGTACTTC. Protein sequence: CASSQGLAGLQETQYF.